This T cell receptor (beta chain) comes out of a study of blood T cell repertoires in COVID-19. Between the trimmed V and J ends, which lost 1 base and 14 bases, there was a span of 18 bases. In germline, CDR1 is MGHRA, CDR2 YSYEKL. There are 15 residues in the CDR3. Libraries were prepared by immunoSEQ multiplex PCR; TCRdb keeps only in-frame clonotypes and omits some of them. In the table there are more than 300,000 clones, under 90% of which are singletons. This receptor was obtained from a man younger than 45 who had recovered from COVID-19. V usage is TRBV4-1 and J usage is TRBJ1-6; possibly TRBD1 for D (5 bases). Sequencing was done on a sample of PBMCs or T cells enriched from blood (not recorded which). CDR3 nucleotides: TGCGCCAGCAGCCAAGTACACGGGGGTGAATTCACCCTCCACTTT. Translating it yields CASSQVHGGEFTLHF.